These T cell receptor beta chains were read from a single sample in a study of blood T cell repertoires in COVID-19. TCRdb's copy holds only in-frame clones and misses some; the assay was immunoSEQ multiplex PCR. The sample lists about 270,000 clones, around 90% occurring once. The sample taken for sequencing was peripheral blood. These receptors were taken from a man aged 50-59 years with acute or convalescent COVID-19. Each CDR3 is given with its conserved first and last residue. Fields, in order: clone size, V gene, J gene, D gene, CDR3 DNA, CDR3 protein. D genes are given only for firm matches. Size is stated for part of the rows, as once, few or many counts, or as a class when the clone is expanded.

-	TRBV11-2	TRBJ1-5	-	TGTGCCAGCAGCCCCCATGTCGGGGGCAATCAGCCCCAGCATTTT	CASSPHVGGNQPQHF
-	TRBV12-5	TRBJ1-6	TRBD1	TGTGCTAGTGGTTGGGGACAGGGAAATTCACCCCTCCACTTT	CASGWGQGNSPLHF
-	TRBV5-4	TRBJ2-2	TRBD1	TGTGCCAGCAGCACAGCCGGGACAGGTGCCACCGGGGAGCTGTTTTTT	CASSTAGTGATGELFF
-	TRBV20-1	TRBJ2-1	-	TGCAGTGCCCCCTTCTACAATGAGCAGTTCTTC	CSAPFYNEQFF
-	TRBV5-4	TRBJ1-1	TRBD1	TGTGCCAGCAGCGGAAACAGGGGAAGGGGTGAAGCTTTCTTT	CASSGNRGRGEAFF
-	TRBV3-1/TRBV3-2	TRBJ2-1	-	TGTGCCAGCAAAGGCGGGGCGAGCTCCTACAATGAGCAGTTCTTC	CASKGGASSYNEQFF
few	TRBV15	TRBJ1-2	TRBD1	TGTGCCACCAGCAGGGGACAGATTAACTATGGCTACACCTTC	CATSRGQINYGYTF
few	TRBV10-1	TRBJ2-1	-	TGCGCCAGCAGTGATGGCCAGGCTTTCTACAATGAGCAGTTCTTC	CASSDGQAFYNEQFF
-	TRBV30	TRBJ1-2	-	TGTGCCTGGATGGGAGTCGGCTACACCTTC	CAWMGVGYTF
-	TRBV5-6	TRBJ1-6	TRBD1	TGTGCCAGCAGCTTCGGACTGACAGGGGATTCACCCCTCCACTTT	CASSFGLTGDSPLHF
-	TRBV6-5	TRBJ1-5	TRBD1	TGTGCCGTGGGACAGGGGAATCAGCCCCAGCATTTT	CAVGQGNQPQHF
-	TRBV5-1	TRBJ2-5	-	TGCGCCAGCAGCATCAAGACAGGTTTGGAAGAGACCCAGTACTTC	CASSIKTGLEETQYF
-	TRBV19	TRBJ2-5	TRBD2	TGTGCCAGTAGTATAGTCGCGTTAGCGGGGGGCCCTCAAGAGACCCAGTACTTC	CASSIVALAGGPQETQYF
once	TRBV19	TRBJ2-5	-	TGTGCCAGTAGTGGCGGACTGCAAGAGACCCAGTACTTC	CASSGGLQETQYF
-	TRBV2	TRBJ1-1	TRBD1	TGTGCCAGCAGCCCAAGGGGACAGGGCTACACTGAAGCTTTCTTT	CASSPRGQGYTEAFF
-	TRBV4-2	TRBJ2-1	TRBD2	TGTGCCAGCAGCCAAGATCCCCTAGCGGGGGGTAATGAGCAGTTCTTC	CASSQDPLAGGNEQFF
-	TRBV3-1/TRBV3-2	TRBJ1-2	TRBD1	TGTGCCAGCAGCCCGGGACAGGGGGTCGCGGAGGGCTACACCTTC	CASSPGQGVAEGYTF
-	TRBV12-3/TRBV12-4	TRBJ2-7	TRBD1	TGTGCCAGCAGCGGACAGGGGTTTCACGAGCAGTACTTC	CASSGQGFHEQYF
few	TRBV3-1/TRBV3-2	TRBJ1-5	TRBD1	TGTGCCAGCAGCCGGGGGACAGACAATCAGCCCCAGCATTTT	CASSRGTDNQPQHF
-	TRBV25-1	TRBJ1-1	-	TGTGCCAGCAGCGAGGGAACCAACACTGAAGCTTTCTTT	CASSEGTNTEAFF
-	TRBV2	TRBJ2-7	TRBD1	TGTGCCAGCAGCCGGGTGACAGGGTATGACGAGCAGTACTTC	CASSRVTGYDEQYF
-	TRBV27	TRBJ2-1	-	TGTGCCAGCAGTCCCCTAACCGATGAGCAGTTCTTC	CASSPLTDEQFF
-	TRBV6-5	TRBJ1-5	TRBD1	TGTGCCAGCAGAAGGACAGGGCGCAGGGAGCCCCAGCATTTT	CASRRTGRREPQHF
once	TRBV6-1	TRBJ2-3	-	TGTGCCACCTCCCTGGGGACTAGCACAGATACGCAGTATTTT	CATSLGTSTDTQYF
-	TRBV11-1	TRBJ2-7	TRBD2	TGTGCCAGCAGCTTAGGACTAGCGGGGCCAGCTGGGCAGTACTTC	CASSLGLAGPAGQYF
-	TRBV18	TRBJ1-1	TRBD1	TGTGCCAGCTCGCCGACAGGGGACGTGAACACTGAAGCTTTCTTT	CASSPTGDVNTEAFF
-	TRBV5-6	TRBJ1-1	TRBD1	TGTGCCAGCAGCCGACAGGGGGGATCTGAAGCTTTCTTT	CASSRQGGSEAFF
-	TRBV18	TRBJ2-3	TRBD2	TGTGCCAGCTCACCGAACCCTCTACTAGCGGGGGGTTTCACAGATACGCAGTATTTT	CASSPNPLLAGGFTDTQYF
-	TRBV6-5	TRBJ1-4	-	TGTGCCAGCAGTTACTCTACGGGGGGAGGTGAAAAACTGTTTTTT	CASSYSTGGGEKLFF
-	TRBV9	TRBJ2-7	-	TGTGCCAGCAGCGTAGGTACACAGGGAACCTACGAGCAGTACTTC	CASSVGTQGTYEQYF
-	TRBV14	TRBJ2-5	-	TGTGCCAGCAGCCACGCCGGGTGGGGGGCCCAGTACTTC	CASSHAGWGAQYF
-	TRBV18	TRBJ1-6	-	TGTGCCAGCTCACCAGGGGAGGTCCAGTCACCCCTCCACTTT	CASSPGEVQSPLHF
-	TRBV10-1	TRBJ1-4	TRBD1	TGCGCCAGCTCGGAACAGGGGGCTAAAGAAAAACTGTTTTTT	CASSEQGAKEKLFF
few	TRBV12-3/TRBV12-4	TRBJ1-4	-	TGTGCCAGCACCTGGGGAGGGTTTGAAAAACTGTTTTTT	CASTWGGFEKLFF
-	TRBV4-1	TRBJ1-4	-	TGCGCCAGCAGCCAAGCTCAGGGCAGGTTGTTTGAAAAACTGTTTTTT	CASSQAQGRLFEKLFF
-	TRBV15	TRBJ1-2	TRBD1	TGTGCCACCAGCAGCCAGACAGGGGGCGCTGGGGGCTACACCTTC	CATSSQTGGAGGYTF
-	TRBV30	TRBJ1-2	-	TGTGCCTGGAGTCCCCTGGAGTCCATTGGCTACACCTTC	CAWSPLESIGYTF
-	TRBV11-2	TRBJ1-1	-	TGTGCCAGCAGCTTTTTTAGTGAGCTGGAAGCTTTCTTT	CASSFFSELEAFF
-	TRBV14	TRBJ1-1	-	TGTGCCAGCAGCCAACTTTTTGCTGAAGCTTTCTTT	CASSQLFAEAFF
-	TRBV5-1	TRBJ2-1	TRBD2	TGCGCCAGCAGCTTGGAGGGCGGGGGTCCGGGAATGCAGTTCTTC	CASSLEGGGPGMQFF
once	TRBV18	TRBJ1-1	TRBD1	TGTGCCAGCCTGGACAGGGCCACTGAAGCTTTCTTT	CASLDRATEAFF
-	TRBV3-1/TRBV3-2	TRBJ2-1	TRBD2	TGTGCCAGCAGCCAAGATATAAGCGGGGGGGGTGATGAGCAGTTCTTC	CASSQDISGGGDEQFF
-	TRBV5-1	TRBJ2-5	-	TGCGCCAGCAGCTTGGTCGGTGAGACCCAGTACTTC	CASSLVGETQYF
-	TRBV12-5	TRBJ1-3	TRBD1	TGTGCTATAGGGACAGGGGAGGGCACCATATATTTT	CAIGTGEGTIYF
-	TRBV4-2	TRBJ2-2	-	TGTGCCAGCAGCCCACGTAAGGGGTTAACCGGGGAGCTGTTTTTT	CASSPRKGLTGELFF
-	TRBV5-1	TRBJ1-4	-	TGCGCCAGCAGCTTGGATGCGGTTAATGAAAAACTGTTTTTT	CASSLDAVNEKLFF
-	TRBV18	TRBJ1-1	-	TGTGCCAGCTCACCATCTAAAACAGGACCCCTCTCCGCAGCTTTCTTT	CASSPSKTGPLSAAFF
-	TRBV7-6	TRBJ2-2	-	TGTGCCAGCAGCTTAGGGGTACTAGCGAACACCGGGGAGCTGTTTTTT	CASSLGVLANTGELFF
-	TRBV2	TRBJ1-5	TRBD1	TGTGCCAGCAGTGAGGGGACAGGTGGTGGACAGCCCCAGCATTTT	CASSEGTGGGQPQHF
once	TRBV7-9	TRBJ2-7	-	TGTGCCAGCAGCTTAGCAACGGGACTGCCCCACGAGCAGTACTTC	CASSLATGLPHEQYF
-	TRBV2	TRBJ1-1	TRBD1	TGTGCCACAACCGGGACAGGCTATACCACTGAAGCTTTCTTT	CATTGTGYTTEAFF
-	TRBV29-1	TRBJ1-5	-	TGCAGCGTTGTGGAAGGGGGGGCATATAGCAATCAGCCCCAGCATTTT	CSVVEGGAYSNQPQHF
-	TRBV29-1	TRBJ1-2	-	TGCAGCGCTGACCCAGGGAACTATGGCTACACCTTC	CSADPGNYGYTF
-	TRBV6-4	TRBJ1-5	-	TGTGCCAGCAGTGAATGGGGGGGGTTAAATCAGCCCCAGCATTTT	CASSEWGGLNQPQHF
-	TRBV19	TRBJ2-1	-	TGTGCCAGTAGCAGGGGAGGGTACAATGAGCAGTTCTTC	CASSRGGYNEQFF